These T cell receptor beta chains were read from a single sample in a study of PD-L1 blockade in urothelial cancer. Only in-frame clones appear in the TCRdb table, and some are missing; sequencing was by immunoSEQ multiplex PCR. In the table there are tens of thousands of clones, roughly 90% of which are singletons. Sequenced material: PBMCs, taken around atezolizumab (anti-PD-L1) treatment. The receptor source for this set is a man in his 60s with urothelial cancer. CDR3s include the opening cysteine and the closing phenylalanine or tryptophan. D genes are given only for firm matches. Only some rows state a clone size, as once, few, many or a class for expanded clones.

size: NA; D: TRBD2; V: TRBV2; J: TRBJ2-5; length: 15; CDR3: CASTGGGTSEETQYF; DNA: TGTGCCAGCACCGGGGGGGGGACTAGCGAAGAGACCCAGTACTTC
size: NA; D: NA; V: TRBV5-1; J: TRBJ1-1; length: 14; CDR3: CASSSTGMNTEAFF; DNA: TGCGCCAGCAGCAGTACAGGGATGAACACTGAAGCTTTCTTT
size: NA; D: TRBD2; V: TRBV14; J: TRBJ2-1; length: 14; CDR3: CASSLAGGSVEQFF; DNA: TGTGCCAGCAGCCTAGCGGGAGGGTCTGTTGAGCAGTTCTTC
size: once; D: NA; V: TRBV30; J: TRBJ1-1; length: 14; CDR3: CAWTDGPRATEAFF; DNA: TGTGCCTGGACTGACGGACCGAGGGCCACTGAAGCTTTCTTT
size: NA; D: NA; V: TRBV5-1; J: TRBJ1-1; length: 15; CDR3: CASSLVAGMNTEAFF; DNA: TGCGCCAGCAGCTTGGTTGCAGGGATGAACACTGAAGCTTTCTTT
size: NA; D: TRBD1; V: TRBV6-6; J: TRBJ1-5; length: 14; CDR3: CASSNPGGDQPQHF; DNA: TGTGCCAGCAGCAACCCAGGGGGAGATCAGCCCCAGCATTTT
size: NA; D: NA; V: TRBV6-5; J: TRBJ2-1; length: 13; CDR3: CASISLSYNEQFF; DNA: TGTGCCAGCATCTCCCTCTCCTACAATGAGCAGTTCTTC
size: once; D: TRBD2; V: TRBV28; J: TRBJ2-7; length: 18; CDR3: CASRGNRLAGGQSYEQYF; DNA: TGTGCCAGCAGAGGGAACCGATTAGCGGGAGGCCAGTCCTACGAGCAGTACTTC
size: NA; D: NA; V: TRBV7-3; J: TRBJ2-3; length: 14; CDR3: CASSFSRGTDTQYF; DNA: TGTGCCAGCAGCTTCTCGCGGGGCACAGATACGCAGTATTTT
size: NA; D: NA; V: TRBV30; J: TRBJ2-5; length: 13; CDR3: CAWDQGIQETQYF; DNA: TGTGCCTGGGACCAGGGGATCCAAGAGACCCAGTACTTC
size: NA; D: NA; V: TRBV1; J: TRBJ2-3; length: 19; CDR3: CTSSHRVASGSPSTDTQYF; DNA: NA
size: NA; D: NA; V: TRBV6-1; J: TRBJ2-2; length: 15; CDR3: CASSGGSSNTGELFF; DNA: TGTGCCAGCAGTGGTGGGAGTTCGAACACCGGGGAGCTGTTTTTT
size: NA; D: NA; V: TRBV4-1; J: TRBJ2-1; length: 15; CDR3: CASSQDLQYYNEQFF; DNA: TGCGCCAGCAGCCAAGACTTGCAGTACTACAATGAGCAGTTCTTC
size: NA; D: NA; V: TRBV14; J: TRBJ1-4; length: 16; CDR3: CASSPGGGGLREKLFF; DNA: TGTGCCAGCAGCCCCGGAGGGGGGGGCCTCCGCGAAAAACTGTTTTTT
size: NA; D: NA; V: TRBV27; J: TRBJ1-1; length: 17; CDR3: CASSPKGGGEFWTEAFF; DNA: TGTGCCAGCAGCCCCAAAGGGGGGGGTGAGTTTTGGACTGAAGCTTTCTTT
size: NA; D: TRBD1; V: TRBV15; J: TRBJ1-4; length: 15; CDR3: CATSLFRGRDEKLFF; DNA: TGTGCCACCAGCCTCTTCAGGGGGCGCGATGAAAAACTGTTTTTT
size: NA; D: TRBD1; V: TRBV18; J: TRBJ1-1; length: 15; CDR3: CASSPPQGAYAEAFF; DNA: TGTGCCAGCTCACCTCCACAGGGGGCCTACGCTGAAGCTTTCTTT
size: NA; D: TRBD2; V: TRBV7-9; J: TRBJ2-1; length: 14; CDR3: CASSRGVAGNEQFF; DNA: TGTGCCAGCAGCCGAGGGGTAGCGGGAAATGAGCAGTTCTTC
size: once; D: TRBD2; V: TRBV9; J: TRBJ2-1; length: 15; CDR3: CASSVDGGVYNQQFF; DNA: TGTGCCAGCAGCGTAGATGGGGGGGTGTACAATCAGCAGTTCTTC
size: NA; D: TRBD2; V: TRBV7-9; J: TRBJ2-2; length: 17; CDR3: CASSLTAGGRVAGELFF; DNA: TGTGCCAGCAGCTTAACGGCGGGGGGGAGAGTCGCCGGGGAGCTGTTTTTT
size: NA; D: NA; V: TRBV19; J: TRBJ2-6; length: 13; CDR3: CASSQTGANVLTF; DNA: TGTGCCAGTAGTCAAACAGGGGCCAACGTCCTGACTTTC
size: NA; D: TRBD2; V: TRBV5-1; J: TRBJ2-7; length: 16; CDR3: CASSLEASGSSYEQYF; DNA: TGCGCCAGCAGCTTAGAGGCTAGCGGGAGCTCCTACGAGCAGTACTTC
size: NA; D: NA; V: TRBV6-1; J: TRBJ2-7; length: 11; CDR3: CASSPRYEQYF; DNA: TGTGCCAGCAGTCCCCGGTACGAGCAGTACTTC